This is a list of T cell receptor beta chains from one sample in a study of T cell responses to AZD1222 COVID-19 vaccine. The repertoire was sequenced with immunoSEQ multiplex PCR; TCRdb's copy has only in-frame clones and lacks some. The data contain about 99,000 clones, around 87% of them singletons. The sequences come from peripheral blood, collected on day 0 of AZD1222 vaccination. The receptors come from an adult in good health. Each CDR3 is given with its conserved first and last residue. Size is stated for part of the rows, as once, few or many counts, or as a class when the clone is expanded.

CDR3 protein: CSVLIRWDRGMAAFF
V gene: TRBV29-1
clone size: .

CDR3 protein: CASLRTGGEEKLFF
V gene: TRBV19
clone size: .

CDR3 protein: CASSHRGPEYRNTIYF
V gene: TRBV7-9
clone size: .

CDR3 protein: CASSISRRSYNEQFF
V gene: TRBV5-4
clone size: .

CDR3 protein: CASSTLAGAYNEQFF
V gene: TRBV6-5
clone size: once

CDR3 protein: CASSGSVTGRSTIYF
V gene: TRBV2
clone size: .

CDR3 protein: CASSLVGWSSYEQYF
V gene: TRBV5-4
clone size: .

CDR3 protein: CAISAQDRGNTEAFF
V gene: TRBV10-3
clone size: .

CDR3 protein: CASSLGGTGGNEQFF
V gene: TRBV5-1
clone size: .

CDR3 protein: CASNDGQANTEAFF
V gene: TRBV5-1
clone size: .

CDR3 protein: CASSRSGGWNEQYF
V gene: TRBV4-1
clone size: .

CDR3 protein: CASSPPSGDTQYF
V gene: TRBV18
clone size: .

CDR3 protein: CATSRSWGADEKLFF
V gene: TRBV15
clone size: .

CDR3 protein: CASSQLPFADTQYF
V gene: TRBV3-1/TRBV3-2
clone size: once

CDR3 protein: CASRHYESYNEQFF
V gene: TRBV28
clone size: .

CDR3 protein: CASSQNPTGSSGNTIYF
V gene: TRBV4-1
clone size: .

CDR3 protein: CASSQGPGQPTYGYTF
V gene: TRBV4-1
clone size: .

CDR3 protein: CASSQDHQVNTEAFF
V gene: TRBV4-1
clone size: few

CDR3 protein: CASSVVGLYEQYF
V gene: TRBV11-3
clone size: .

CDR3 protein: CATRDRGTEKLFF
V gene: TRBV19
clone size: .

CDR3 protein: CASSLGGGSNEQFF
V gene: TRBV5-4
clone size: .

CDR3 protein: CASSYSQENQPQHF
V gene: TRBV6-2/TRBV6-3
clone size: .

CDR3 protein: CASSSTSSYEQYF
V gene: TRBV5-4
clone size: .

CDR3 protein: CASSLDRGNSPLHF
V gene: TRBV5-4
clone size: .